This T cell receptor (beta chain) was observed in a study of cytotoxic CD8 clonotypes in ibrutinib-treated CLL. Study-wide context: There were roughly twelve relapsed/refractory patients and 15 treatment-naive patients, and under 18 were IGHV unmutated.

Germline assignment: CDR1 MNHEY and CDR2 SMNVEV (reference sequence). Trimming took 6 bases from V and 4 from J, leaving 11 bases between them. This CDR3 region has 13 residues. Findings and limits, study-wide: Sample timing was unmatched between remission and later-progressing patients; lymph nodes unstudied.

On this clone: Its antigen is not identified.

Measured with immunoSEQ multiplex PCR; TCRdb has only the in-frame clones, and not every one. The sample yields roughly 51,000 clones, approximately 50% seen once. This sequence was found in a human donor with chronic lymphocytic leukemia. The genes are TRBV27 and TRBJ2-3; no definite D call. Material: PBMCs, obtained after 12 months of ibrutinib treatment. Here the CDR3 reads CASSLRRADTQYF. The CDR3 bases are TGTGCCAGCAGCCTCCGACGAGCAGATACGCAGTATTTT.